This T cell receptor (beta chain) comes out of a study of blood T cell repertoires in COVID-19. Study-wide background: Samples representing acute and convalescent COVID-19 were sourced from the United States, Italy and Spain.

Cohort allocation depended upon clinical history that participants reported. The V and J ends lost 6 bases and 1 base, in that order; junction bases with no gene match: 7. Per germline, CDR1 MRHNA and CDR2 SNTAGT. The CDR3 runs to 16 residues. In the study's own analysis: Reference gene primers were amplified, and this amplification served to estimate nucleated cell counts. Clones were sequenced by immunoSEQ multiplex PCR, and TCRdb holds only the in-frame ones, with some missing. V, J and clone size were drawn from that table, and D and trimming were deduced from the DNA. This sample carries 250,000 or so clones, over 80% of them seen once, and the ten largest clones take approximately 4%.

Material: PBMCs or T cells enriched from blood (not recorded which). The TCR comes from a woman younger than 45 with acute COVID-19. The chain carries TRBV6-4 and TRBJ2-2; TRBD1 aligns across 8 bases. The DNA of the CDR3 is TGTGCCAGCAGAAGCCTAGGGACAGGGAACACCGGGGAGCTGTTTTTT. This gives the protein CASRSLGTGNTGELFF.